The rows below give T cell receptor beta chains drawn from one sample of a study of shared clonotypes between healthy human individuals. This table comes from immunoSEQ multiplex PCR, and its TCRdb copy is limited to in-frame clones, with some not included. The sample shows 2.3 million or so clones, over 85% of them seen only once. Sequencing was performed on naive CD4+ T cells from PBMCs. The receptors were gathered from a man younger than 35 in good health. Some clones in this sample may be carry-over from other donors' samples. Each CDR3 is given with its conserved first and last residue.

J gene | V gene | CDR3 protein
TRBJ2-7 | TRBV6-5 | CASSYSLSVEQYF
TRBJ2-1 | TRBV20-1 | CSPGSYNEQFF
TRBJ1-5 | TRBV2 | CASRGDGAGPEQPQHF
TRBJ2-3 | TRBV27 | CASSYRQGASDTQYF
TRBJ1-5 | TRBV19 | CASSIGDRSSQPQHF
TRBJ1-5 | TRBV28 | CASLLGGIYGNQPQHF
TRBJ1-1 | TRBV7-3 | CASRGTGGSPTTEAFF
TRBJ2-2 | TRBV28 | CASSLTGRGELFF
TRBJ2-3 | TRBV9 | CASSPLAGAGQDTQYF
TRBJ1-5 | TRBV28 | CASSTVGADYQPQHF
TRBJ2-3 | TRBV5-4 | CASSPDRGNTDTQYF
TRBJ2-1 | TRBV29-1 | CSVEWAGGGKYNEQFF
TRBJ1-1 | TRBV30 | CAWSLEGGTEAFF
TRBJ2-5 | TRBV5-4 | CASSLRTRETQYF
TRBJ2-3 | TRBV7-8 | CASSGRVFGTDTQYF
TRBJ2-7 | TRBV27 | CASRSVLGLAAHEQYF
TRBJ1-5 | TRBV2 | CASSGEGGQPQHF
TRBJ2-3 | TRBV25-1 | CASSEGWGGGTDTQYF
TRBJ2-1 | TRBV7-2 | CASSVRGGDEQFF
TRBJ2-5 | TRBV7-7 | CASSSIAGSLGETQYF
TRBJ2-1 | TRBV9 | CASSVVAGPYNEQFF
TRBJ2-4 | TRBV29-1 | CSVAGLAKNIQYF
TRBJ2-2 | TRBV5-1 | CASSPWNPGPNTGELFF
TRBJ2-2 | TRBV28 | CASMATNTGELFF
TRBJ2-7 | TRBV5-4 | CASSLSRGGVGEQYF
TRBJ2-7 | TRBV7-3 | CASSHGLAGIYEQYF
TRBJ2-3 | TRBV9 | CASSVTGGPTDTQYF
TRBJ1-2 | TRBV11-2 | CASSQGQGYGYTF
TRBJ1-1 | TRBV28 | CASSLRARGTEAFF
TRBJ2-5 | TRBV5-1 | CASSLVDVGPQETQYF
TRBJ1-1 | TRBV27 | CASSKRPTGGLNTEAFF
TRBJ2-1 | TRBV18 | CASSPLSAGVDEQFF